This TCR beta chain is drawn from a study of untreated major depressive disorder. Trimming left V 1 base short and J 2 bases short, with 19 bases between. This CDR3 region has 17 residues. Germline-derived CDR1 and CDR2 are GTSNPN and SVGIG (reference sequence). Study findings and constraints: A comparatively small sample limits the generalizability of these findings.

With respect to this clone: The antigen is not known.

Repertoires were generated with immunoSEQ multiplex PCR, while TCRdb's copy carries only in-frame clones and drops some. This sample carries about 18,000 clones, under 90% of them seen once, and the ten largest clones take around 0.76%. The sequencing input was CD4+ T cells from PBMCs. This clonotype was sampled from a woman in her twenties or thirties in good health. This rearrangement joins TRBV30 to TRBJ2-3, with no clear D. For the CDR3, the DNA is TGTGCCTGGAGTGCGGGTAGGGCAGATATACCCACAGATACGCAGTATTTT. Residues: CAWSAGRADIPTDTQYF. The variable domain in full, with the rest retrieved from reference TRBV30 and TRBJ2-3, is SQTIHQWPATLVQPVGSPLSLECTVEGTSNPNLYWYRQAAGRGLQLLFYSVGIGQISSEVPQNLSASRPQDRQFILSSKKLLLSDSGFYLCAWSAGRADIPTDTQYFGPGTRLTVL.